These 9 T cell receptor beta chains came from one sample sequenced in a study of CD8 T cells in Susac syndrome. The authors reverse transcribed 0.5 to 1 ug RNA with random hexamers. TCRdb ran MiXCR on the immunoSEQ multiplex PCR reads and lists one entry per CDR3 protein. The profile shows 78,000 or so distinct CDR3 sequences, just under 95% of them singletons. The sequencing input was CD8+ T cells from PBMCs. These receptors were obtained from a human donor with multiple sclerosis.

The chain couples TRBV4-3 to TRBJ1-4, with D perhaps matching TRBD1 (6 bases). The CDR3 runs 16 residues. Looked up from germline, CDR1 is LGHNA and CDR2 is YSLEER. Trimming removed 4 bases at V and 4 bases at J, with 16 bases between. The CDR3 DNA is TGCGCCAGCAGCCGAAATTGGGGGGCTCTTAATGAAAAACTGTTTTTT. Translating it yields CASSRNWGALNEKLFF.

The V gene is TRBV5-1, the J gene TRBJ1-1, with D hard to call. The V end was cut by 2 bases, the J end by 5 bases, with 10 bases between. The CDR3 consists of 13 residues. Germline CDR1 and CDR2: SGHRS and YFSETQ. This CDR3 is CASSLTERTEAFF. CDR3 bases: TGCGCCAGCAGCTTAACAGAGCGGACTGAAGCTTTCTTT. The variable domain in full, completed from reference TRBV5-1 and TRBJ1-1, reads KAGVTQTPRYLIKTRGQQVTLSCSPISGHRSVSWYQQTPGQGLQFLFEYFSETQRNKGNFPGRFSGRQFSNSRSEMNVSTLELGDSALYLCASSLTERTEAFFGQGTRLTVV.

This chain uses TRBV29-1 with TRBJ2-7; TRBD1 matches 7 bases. The CDR3 length is 14 residues. Germline V gene data show CDR1 as SQVTM and CDR2 as ANQGSEA. The junction had 13 bases not matched to a gene; V was cut back by 7 bases and J by 4 bases. This CDR3 reads CSAEEGQTGYEQYF. Here the CDR3 DNA reads TGCAGCGCCGAAGAGGGACAGACGGGTTACGAGCAGTACTTC.

This rearrangement joins TRBV10-3 to TRBJ2-7; D is possibly TRBD2 (5 bases). This CDR3 is 12 amino acids long. The V gene lost 0 bases and the J gene lost 6 bases, with 6 bases spanning the gap. From germline, CDR1 is ENHRY and CDR2 SYGVKD. This CDR3 is CAISESEGEQYF. Here the CDR3 DNA reads TGTGCCATCAGTGAGTCAGAGGGCGAGCAGTACTTC.

The chain uses TRBV15 and TRBJ1-2; tentatively, D is TRBD1 (6 bases). This CDR3 contains 15 residues. CDR1 LNHNV and CDR2 YYDKDF come from the germline V gene (reference sequence). Trimming removed 5 bases at V and 3 bases at J, with 16 bases between. The CDR3 here is CATSPRAQGYYGYTF. The CDR3 DNA is TGTGCCACCAGCCCCCGGGCCCAGGGGTACTATGGCTACACCTTC. The full variable domain, in which reference TRBV15 and TRBJ1-2 provide the parts outside the CDR3, is DAMVIQNPRYQVTQFGKPVTLSCSQTLNHNVMYWYQQKSSQAPKLLFHYYDKDFNNEADTPDNFQSRRPNTSFCFLDIRSPGLGDTAMYLCATSPRAQGYYGYTFGSGTRLTVV.

The gene calls are TRBV29-1 and TRBJ1-1; D not resolved. V shed 2 bases and J shed 0 bases, with 10 bases lying between them. This CDR3 is built from 14 residues. Germline assignment: CDR1 SQVTM and CDR2 ANQGSEA. For the CDR3, the DNA is TGCAGCGTTGAATCCTCCGTAGTGAACACTGAAGCTTTCTTT. Translating it yields CSVESSVVNTEAFF.

This chain links TRBV6-4 with TRBJ2-2; the match to TRBD2 covers 10 bases. Germline assignment: CDR1 MRHNA and CDR2 SNTAGT. The CDR3 consists of 15 residues. V shed 0 bases, J shed 6 bases, and the junction held 1 base outside the gene matches. This CDR3 reads CASSDSAGGPGELFF. CDR3 bases: TGTGCCAGCAGTGACTCAGCGGGGGGGCCCGGGGAGCTGTTTTTT.

The chain uses TRBV21-1 and TRBJ2-3; the tabulated D call, TRBD1, remains unverified against the DNA. TRBV21-1 is designated a pseudogene. This CDR3 has 15 amino acids. In nucleotides, the CDR3 is TGTGCCCGCGGGGGGGCGGACACGTACGAAGATACGCAGTATTTT. This translates into CARGGADTYEDTQYF.

This chain joins TRBV6-6 and TRBJ1-2, with a possible D match to TRBD1 (5 bases). The ends were cut back, 2 bases at V and 6 bases at J, with 13 bases in the middle. From germline, CDR1 is MNHNY and CDR2 SVGAGI (reference sequence). CDR3 size: 14 residues. The CDR3 bases are TGTGCCAGCAGTTACGAGGGGATTACCCATGGCTACACCTTC. Translation gives CASSYEGITHGYTF.